Listed here are 10 T cell receptor beta chains from one sample, sequenced in a study of T cell clonotyping in hematopoietic cell transplantation. Generated by immunoSEQ multiplex PCR, the TCRdb table keeps only in-frame clones and is missing some. Of fewer than 80,000 clones listed, just under 95% are singletons. Sequenced sample: peripheral blood mononuclear cells. Every receptor here comes from a middle-aged man in good health. Some clones in this sample may be carry-over from other donors' samples.

The chain links TRBV28 to TRBJ2-2; perhaps TRBD2 as D (6 bases). Germline assignment: CDR1 MDHEN and CDR2 SYDVKM. V was shortened by 6 bases and J by 3 bases, with 11 bases between the two germline ends. This CDR3 comprises 14 residues. CDR3 nucleotides: TGTGCCAGCAGGACGACGGGAGACACCGGGGAGCTGTTTTTT. Its translation: CASRTTGDTGELFF.

The chain has TRBV7-2 and TRBJ1-2; D gene uncertain. The germline CDR1 and CDR2 sequences are SGHTA and FQGNSA. V gave up 5 bases and J gave up 7 bases, with 17 bases separating them. The CDR3 has 14 residues. Here the CDR3 reads CASSPQSFEGGYTF. The CDR3 region has the DNA TGTGCCAGCAGCCCGCAGAGTTTTGAGGGTGGCTACACCTTC.

J is TRBJ1-1 and V is TRBV5-6; D is unclear. Trimming took off 0 bases at V and 0 bases at J, with 3 bases between the two ends. The CDR3 spans 13 residues. CDR1 is SGHDT and CDR2 is YYEEEE in the germline V gene. The CDR3 sequence is CASSLAVNTEAFF. The CDR3 DNA sequence: TGTGCCAGCAGCTTGGCAGTGAACACTGAAGCTTTCTTT. Full variable domain (rest looked up from reference TRBV5-6 and TRBJ1-1): DAGVTQSPTHLIKTRGQQVTLRCSPKSGHDTVSWYQQALGQGPQFIFQYYEEEERQRGNFPDRFSGHQFPNYSSELNVNALLLGDSALYLCASSLAVNTEAFFGQGTRLTVV.

In its sample, this clone was seen once. V is TRBV5-1 and J is TRBJ1-1; D gene ambiguous. With 3 bases removed from V and 1 base from J, the gap between germline ends came to 10 bases. The CDR3 loop spans 14 amino acids. Germline V CDR1 and CDR2: SGHRS, YFSETQ. This chain's CDR3 is CASSSLTSNTEAFF. CDR3 DNA sequence: TGCGCCAGCAGCTCTTTGACATCGAACACTGAAGCTTTCTTT.

This clone was counted a few times. The V call is TRBV6-1, the J call TRBJ2-3; 8 nucleotides agree with TRBD1. V shed 7 bases and J 4 bases; nucleotides not matched to a gene: 10. The germline CDR1 and CDR2 sequences are MNHNS and SASEGT. The CDR3 contains 15 residues. The CDR3 protein is CASIADRGPSDTQYF. DNA of the CDR3: TGTGCCAGCATCGCCGACAGGGGACCGTCAGATACGCAGTATTTT.

The chain recombines TRBV6-5 with TRBJ2-7; no clear D. Germline CDR1 reads MNHEY; CDR2 reads SVGAGI. This CDR3 is 13 amino acids long. Trimming cost V 7 bases and J 0 bases, with 10 bases left between them. CDR3 DNA: TGTGCCAGCACCCCAGGCCTCTCCTACGAGCAGTACTTC. It codes for CASTPGLSYEQYF.

The chain joins TRBV7-6 to TRBJ2-2; 8 bases agree with TRBD1. V lost 6 bases and J lost 3; bases outside the gene matches: 6. The CDR3 length is 15 residues. Looked up from germline, CDR1 is SGHVS and CDR2 is FNYEAQ. CDR3 in amino acids: CASRKTGVDTGELFF. DNA for the CDR3: TGTGCCAGCAGGAAGACAGGGGTAGACACCGGGGAGCTGTTTTTT.

The V gene is TRBV11-2, the J gene TRBJ1-3; D remains unclear. From germline, CDR1 is SGHAT and CDR2 FQNNGV. Deletions cut 7 bases from V and 0 bases from J, with 4 bases between. The length of the CDR3 is 12 residues. Written as DNA, the CDR3 is TGTGCCAGCACATACTCTGGAAACACCATATATTTT. This encodes CASTYSGNTIYF.

V and J are TRBV7-9 and TRBJ1-3, with D unclear. Trimming took off 4 bases at V and 0 bases at J, with 7 bases between the two ends. The germline V gene has CDR1 SEHNR and CDR2 FQNEAQ (reference sequence). There are 14 residues in the CDR3. The CDR3 loop is CASSSLNSGNTIYF. The CDR3 nucleotides read TGTGCCAGCAGCTCTCTAAACTCTGGAAACACCATATATTTT.

The V gene is TRBV25-1, the J gene TRBJ2-3, with 14 bases matching TRBD2. With 3 bases clipped from V and 6 bases from J, the junction kept 8 bases outside the gene matches. Per the germline V gene, CDR1 is MGHDK and CDR2 is SYGVNS. CDR3 length: 17 amino acids. CDR3 in DNA: TGTGCCAGCAGTGATATGGGACTAGCGGGAGTTGGGGATACGCAGTATTTT. It codes for CASSDMGLAGVGDTQYF.